The rows below give T cell receptor beta chains drawn from one sample of a study of PD-L1 blockade in urothelial cancer. Here immunoSEQ multiplex PCR was the method, and the copy in TCRdb shows in-frame clones only, minus some. The table records about 93,000 clones, 90% of them present only once. Sequenced material: PBMCs, taken around atezolizumab (anti-PD-L1) treatment. The receptors stem from a man aged 55-75 years with urothelial cancer. Both conserved end residues are part of each CDR3. D genes are given only for firm matches. Only some rows state a clone size, as once, few, many or a class for expanded clones.

>-|-|TRBV5-1|TRBJ1-3
TGCGCCAGCAGCGATCAGACACACTCACTCTCTGGAAACACCATATATTTT
CASSDQTHSLSGNTIYF
>-|-|TRBV30|TRBJ1-1
TGTGCCTGGAGTACGCAGGCCCGGATGCCTGAAGCTTTCTTT
CAWSTQARMPEAFF
>-|TRBD1|TRBV27|TRBJ2-6
TGTGCCAGCAGTATCGGGACAGGTTTCTCTGGGGCCAACGTCCTGACTTTC
CASSIGTGFSGANVLTF
>-|TRBD1|TRBV25-1|TRBJ2-5
TGTGCCAGCACTGTGTCAGGGGGCGTAGAGACCCAGTACTTC
CASTVSGGVETQYF
>-|-|TRBV7-2|TRBJ2-3
TGTGCCAGCAGCGATAGCGGTCCAGATACGCAGTATTTT
CASSDSGPDTQYF
>-|TRBD2|TRBV28|TRBJ2-3
TGTGCCAGCAATCTAAATCCCCTAGCGGGGGGGCAAGATACGCAGTATTTT
CASNLNPLAGGQDTQYF
>-|-|TRBV2|TRBJ2-7
TGTGCCAGCAGTGACCAGGGATTAAGCTACGAGCAGTACTTC
CASSDQGLSYEQYF
>-|-|TRBV9|TRBJ2-7
TGTGCCAGCAGCCCCCCTAACGGCGTGGAGGGCGAGCAGTACTTC
CASSPPNGVEGEQYF
>-|-|TRBV10-3|TRBJ1-2
TGTGCCATCAGTGAGATAACTAACTATGGCTACACCTTC
CAISEITNYGYTF
>-|-|TRBV9|TRBJ1-1
TGTGCCAGCAGCGTAGTTAACGAGGCGGTGATCACTGAAGCTTTCTTT
CASSVVNEAVITEAFF
>-|-|TRBV28|TRBJ1-2
TGTGCCAGCAGTTTAAGACGTGGACAGAGTTACTATGGCTACACCTTC
CASSLRRGQSYYGYTF
>-|-|TRBV5-1|TRBJ2-7
TGCGCCAGCAGCTTGCCTAGTTTGGACGAGCAGTACTTC
CASSLPSLDEQYF
>-|TRBD1|TRBV4-3|TRBJ1-1
TGCGCCAGCAGCCAAGAGACAGGGGTGACTGAAGCTTTCTTT
CASSQETGVTEAFF
>-|-|TRBV13|TRBJ1-1
TGTGCCAGCAGCTTAGGACAGGGGAACACTGAAGCTTTCTTT
CASSLGQGNTEAFF
>few|-|TRBV11-2|TRBJ1-6
TGTGCCAGCAGCTTAGTGACTGGGTCCCTCCACTTT
CASSLVTGSLHF
>-|TRBD2|TRBV19|TRBJ2-3
TGTGCCAGTAGGGGACTAGAGGGAGATACGCAGTATTTT
CASRGLEGDTQYF
>-|TRBD1|TRBV18|TRBJ2-7
TGTGCCAGCTCACCAACCGGGACAGAGCTCTACGAGCAGTACTTC
CASSPTGTELYEQYF
>-|-|TRBV10-2|TRBJ2-7
TGCGCTTCCCACACCCCAACAGGGAGCGCCGAGCAGTACTTC
CASHTPTGSAEQYF
>-|TRBD2|TRBV9|TRBJ2-5
TGTGCCAGCAGCGTGACGGGACTAGCGGGAGAGACCCAGTACTTC
CASSVTGLAGETQYF
>-|TRBD1|TRBV5-6|TRBJ1-3
TGTGCCAGCAGCACAGGGGCCCTCTCTGGAAACACCATATATTTT
CASSTGALSGNTIYF
>-|-|TRBV21-1|TRBJ2-1
TGTGCCAGCCGAGCTCCCCCTCCTCAGGGCGAGCAGTTCTTC
CASRAPPPQGEQFF
>-|-|TRBV2|TRBJ2-3
TGTGCCAGCAGTGAGAGGGGGGGCGGGACAGATACGCAGTATTTT
CASSERGGGTDTQYF
>-|TRBD1|TRBV7-9|TRBJ1-2
TGTGCCAGCAGTCTACCGACAGGGGGCGGCTACACCTTC
CASSLPTGGGYTF
>-|-|TRBV27|TRBJ2-1
TGTGCCAGCAGTTTATCGAGGCCCAGCTCCTACAATGAGCAGTTCTTC
CASSLSRPSSYNEQFF
>-|-|TRBV7-2|TRBJ1-1
TGTGCCAGCAGCTTATCTCCCTCCTACACTGAAGCTTTCTTT
CASSLSPSYTEAFF
>-|-|TRBV7-9|TRBJ2-3
TGTGCCAGCAGCCCGGCCTTGGGGGCCGACCTGGCAGATACGCAGTATTTT
CASSPALGADLADTQYF
>-|-|TRBV27|TRBJ2-3
TGTGCCAGCAGCCACAAATCTCAAGATACGCAGTATTTT
CASSHKSQDTQYF
>-|-|TRBV9|TRBJ2-1
TGTGCCAGCAGCGCCGGGCCAGGAGGCAATGAGCAGTTCTTC
CASSAGPGGNEQFF
>-|TRBD2|TRBV5-1|TRBJ2-5
TGCGCCAGCAGCTTCCCCGGGACTAGCGGGGGGAGGAACCAAGAGACCCAGTACTTC
CASSFPGTSGGRNQETQYF
>-|-|TRBV7-8|TRBJ2-7
TGTGCCAGCAGCTTAGTATCCGTCTACGAGCAGTACTTC
CASSLVSVYEQYF
>-|-|TRBV6-5|TRBJ1-5
TGTGCCAGCAGTTCCCCCCGTCAGCCCCAGCATTTT
CASSSPRQPQHF
>few|TRBD1|TRBV6-5|TRBJ2-7
TGTGCCAGCAGTTACAGTGGGACAGGGGACTACGAGCAGTACTTC
CASSYSGTGDYEQYF
>-|TRBD2|TRBV6-5|TRBJ2-5
TGTGCCAGCAGTTACTCTAGCGGGAGGCCCCAAGAGACCCAGTACTTC
CASSYSSGRPQETQYF
>-|-|TRBV4-1|TRBJ1-6
TGCGCCAGCAGCCAAGATCTCGTTATCGGGTTCTCACCCCTCCACTTT
CASSQDLVIGFSPLHF
>-|TRBD2|TRBV10-2|TRBJ2-3
TGCGCCAGCAGTACTAGCGGGGGAAGTTTAGATACGCAGTATTTT
CASSTSGGSLDTQYF
>-|-|TRBV2|TRBJ1-1
TGTGCCAGCAGTTACCAGACACTCTCGAACACTGAAGCTTTCTTT
CASSYQTLSNTEAFF
>-|TRBD2|TRBV6-5|TRBJ2-1
TGTGCCAGCTCTTATACTAGCGGGAGATTCAATGAGCAGTTCTTC
CASSYTSGRFNEQFF
>-|TRBD1|TRBV7-8|TRBJ2-7
TGTGCCAGCAGCGCGGACAGGGGGCGCGAGCAGTACTTC
CASSADRGREQYF
>once|TRBD1|TRBV7-8|TRBJ2-7
TGTGCCAGCAGCTTACTGACAGGGGCCGAGCAGTACTTC
CASSLLTGAEQYF
>-|-|TRBV18|TRBJ2-2
TGTGCCAGCTCACCAGTTAGTCACCTGAACACCGGGGAGCTGTTTTTT
CASSPVSHLNTGELFF
>-|-|TRBV4-3|TRBJ2-3
TGCGCCAGCAGCCAAGAAGGTTTAGCGAGTGGCACAGATACGCAGTATTTT
CASSQEGLASGTDTQYF
>-|-|TRBV6-1|TRBJ2-3
TGTGCCAGCTGGGCGCCGGCAGATACGCAGTATTTT
CASWAPADTQYF
>-|-|TRBV19|TRBJ1-2
TGTGCCAGTAGTATAGCTGGCGGCTACACCTTC
CASSIAGGYTF
>-|TRBD2|TRBV30|TRBJ2-3
TGTGCCTGGAGTGGACTATCGGGGGGGAGCCCAGATACGCAGTATTTT
CAWSGLSGGSPDTQYF
>-|TRBD1|TRBV5-6|TRBJ1-1
TGTGCCAGCAGCCGGGACAGCATGAACACTGAAGCTTTCTTT
CASSRDSMNTEAFF
>-|-|TRBV2|TRBJ2-1
TGTGCCAGCATCCCGGCGGTATCCTACAATGAGCAGTTCTTC
CASIPAVSYNEQFF
>-|-|TRBV18|TRBJ1-5
TGTGCCAGCTCGCCACGGGGAGATGGCAATCAGCCCCAGCATTTT
CASSPRGDGNQPQHF
>-|TRBD2|TRBV4-2|TRBJ2-7
TGTGCCAGCAGCCAGCAAGGAGGGACTAGCTACTCCTACGAGCAGTACTTC
CASSQQGGTSYSYEQYF
>-|-|TRBV5-1|TRBJ2-1
TGCGCCAGCAGCTCTAGTATCGCGAGCTCCTACAATGAGCAGTTCTTC
CASSSSIASSYNEQFF
>-|-|TRBV11-2|TRBJ1-5
TGTGCCAGCAGCTTAGATCTAGGAGGGAATGGGAGCAATCAGCCCCAGCATTTT
CASSLDLGGNGSNQPQHF
>-|TRBD1|TRBV2|TRBJ2-3
TGTGCCAGCAGCGGACAGGGGGGGTCAGATACGCAGTATTTT
CASSGQGGSDTQYF
>-|-|TRBV7-2|TRBJ1-2
TGTGCCAGCAGCTTAACGTTGACAGGATATATCTATGGCTACACCTTC
CASSLTLTGYIYGYTF
>-|TRBD2|TRBV9|TRBJ2-7
TGTGCCAGCAGCGTAGATCGCGGGAGTGGCGAGCAGTACTTC
CASSVDRGSGEQYF
>-|-|TRBV27|TRBJ2-3
TGTGCCAGCAGTTTATTAAGCGGAATATCAGATACGCAGTATTTT
CASSLLSGISDTQYF
>-|TRBD2|TRBV28|TRBJ2-7
TGTGCCAGCAACACCATGCGGGGGGCGAACTCAGTCTACGAGCAGTACTTC
CASNTMRGANSVYEQYF
>-|TRBD1|TRBV28|TRBJ1-2
TGTGCCAGCAGTACAGGGGTAAGATACACCTTC
CASSTGVRYTF